This TCR beta chain was profiled in a study of shared clonotypes between healthy human individuals. The protocol was immunoSEQ multiplex PCR, while the TCRdb copy is restricted to in-frame clones and leaves out a portion. In the table there are approximately 530,000 clones, 95% to 97% of which are singletons. V lost 5 bases and J 6 bases, leaving 11 bases between the germline ends. The CDR3 length is 13 residues. The germline V gene encodes CDR1 LGHNA and CDR2 YNFKEQ. This clone was detected once. The TCR comes from a young woman in good health. Sequences were obtained from naive CD4+ T cells sorted from blood. Documented subset: CD45RA+ positively selected. This chain uses TRBV4-2 with TRBJ1-3, with D unresolved. The CDR3 sequence is CASSLLGLNTIYF. The CDR3 DNA follows: TGTGCCAGCAGCTTGCTTGGTCTAAACACCATATATTTT.